Listed below are T cell receptor beta chains from one sample, sequenced in a study of blood T cell repertoires in COVID-19. The repertoire was sequenced with immunoSEQ multiplex PCR; TCRdb's copy has only in-frame clones and lacks some. The repertoire holds 190,000 or so clones, with approximately 86% as singletons. Sequencing was carried out using peripheral blood. These receptors came from a man aged 40-55 years with active or convalescent COVID-19. Each CDR3 is given with its conserved first and last residue. The D gene is left open where the match is weak. A row's size may be missing; if present it is once, few, many or a size class.

D gene	clone size	J gene	V gene	CDR3 protein	CDR3 DNA
TRBD1	-	TRBJ2-7	TRBV19	CASSGDSTYEQYF	TGTGCCAGTAGCGGGGACAGCACCTACGAGCAGTACTTC
-	-	TRBJ1-5	TRBV11-3	CASSLRPPGHIQSEPQHF	TGTGCCAGCAGCTTAAGACCTCCGGGACATATACAATCAGAGCCCCAGCATTTT
TRBD2	-	TRBJ2-3	TRBV27	CASSLSLGLDLRDTQYF	TGTGCCAGCAGTTTATCACTCGGACTAGACCTCAGAGATACGCAGTATTTT
TRBD1	-	TRBJ1-3	TRBV7-9	CASSSPTGFGNTIYF	TGTGCCAGCAGCTCGCCGACAGGGTTCGGAAACACCATATATTTT
-	once	TRBJ1-5	TRBV4-1	CASSQGVGRSEPQHF	TGCGCCAGCAGCCAAGGTGTGGGGCGGTCGGAGCCCCAGCATTTT
-	once	TRBJ2-7	TRBV9	CASSVGGRAPYEQYF	TGTGCCAGCAGCGTGGGAGGACGTGCTCCTTACGAGCAGTACTTC
-	-	TRBJ1-5	TRBV19	CASSMSGGPQHF	TGTGCCAGTAGTATGTCGGGGGGGCCCCAGCATTTT
TRBD1	-	TRBJ1-2	TRBV6-2/TRBV6-3	CASSYPKQGERYGYTF	TGTGCCAGCAGTTACCCCAAACAGGGGGAGAGGTATGGCTACACCTTC
TRBD1	-	TRBJ1-5	TRBV12-5	CASGLSTPGQLSWPQHF	TGTGCTAGTGGTTTGAGCACTCCGGGACAGCTGAGTTGGCCCCAGCATTTT
TRBD2	-	TRBJ2-3	TRBV5-1	CASSPGERGGPDTQYF	TGCGCCAGCAGCCCCGGGGAGCGGGGGGGCCCAGATACGCAGTATTTT
-	-	TRBJ1-1	TRBV3-1/TRBV3-2	CASSQGGGGTEAFF	TGTGCCAGCAGCCAAGGTGGGGGAGGGACTGAAGCTTTCTTT
TRBD1	-	TRBJ1-2	TRBV18	CASSPRTGGAYGYTF	TGTGCCAGCTCACCCAGGACAGGGGGCGCCTATGGCTACACCTTC
-	-	TRBJ1-5	TRBV21-1	CASSKDGPKYNQPQHF	TGTGCCAGCAGCAAAGATGGCCCCAAGTACAATCAGCCCCAGCATTTT
TRBD1	-	TRBJ2-1	TRBV28	CASSLGGGEQFF	TGTGCCAGCTCGCTAGGGGGCGGTGAGCAGTTCTTC
TRBD2	-	TRBJ2-5	TRBV5-6	CASSSGASGGSETQYF	TGTGCCAGCAGCTCGGGAGCTAGCGGGGGTTCGGAGACCCAGTACTTC
-	-	TRBJ1-2	TRBV28	CASSPPRGYGYTF	TGTGCCAGCAGTCCCCCCAGGGGCTATGGCTACACCTTC